This entry lists 6 T cell receptor beta chains sequenced from one sample in a study of blood T cells in healthy people across ages. Combining a sample-barcoded 5' primer with a J-beta primer mix, a second PCR ran for roughly 7 to 11 cycles. MiXCR, run by TCRdb on the 5' RACE reads, gives a single entry per CDR3 protein. This sample has almost 800,000 distinct CDR3 sequences; more than 45% occur once, and the top ten carry approximately 23%. What was sequenced was blood. Receptor source: a man between 25 and 39 years old in good health.

This sequence joins TRBV12-3 or TRBV12-4 and TRBJ1-2; 7 bases are shared with TRBD1. The trim removed 6 bases at V and 2 bases at J, leaving 6 bases unmatched. The CDR3 has 14 residues. The CDR3 loop reads CASSQQTGNYGYTF. The CDR3 coding sequence is TGTGCCAGCAGCCAACAGACAGGGAACTATGGCTACACCTTC.

This chain uses TRBV12-5 with TRBJ2-7; D is possibly TRBD1 or TRBD2 (6 bases each). CDR3 length: 14 residues. Trimming stripped 6 bases from V and 2 bases from J, with 14 bases between. CDR1 and CDR2 (germline): LGHNT, FRNRAP. The CDR3 DNA reads as TGTGCTAGTGGACTAGGGGGGCCAACCTACGAGCAGTACTTC. Its protein is CASGLGGPTYEQYF. The entire variable domain, with the rest obtained from reference TRBV12-5 and TRBJ2-7, is as follows: DARVTQTPRHKVTEMGQEVTMRCQPILGHNTVFWYRQTMMQGLELLAYFRNRAPLDDSGMPKDRFSAEMPDATLATLKIQPSEPRDSAVYFCASGLGGPTYEQYFGPGTRLTVT.

The rearrangement links TRBV2 to TRBJ2-3; 9 bases line up with TRBD2. V was pared by 7 bases and J by 7 bases, with 0 bases of the junction left unmatched. Germline CDR1 is SNHLY and CDR2 is FYNNEI. The CDR3 consists of 11 residues. The CDR3: CASTSGNTQYF. DNA for the CDR3: TGTGCCAGCACTAGCGGGAATACGCAGTATTTT.

This sequence joins TRBV6-2 or TRBV6-3 and TRBJ2-6, with D maybe TRBD1 (6 bases). Germline CDR1 reads MNHEY; CDR2 reads SVGEGT. V was cut by 6 bases and J by 1 base, with 13 bases left in between. The CDR3 has 16 residues. The CDR3 nucleotides are TGTGCCAGCAGCATGGGGCAGGGGTCTGGGGCCAACGTCCTGACTTTC. It translates to CASSMGQGSGANVLTF.

This chain joins TRBV11-2 and TRBJ2-5; 7 bases fit TRBD1. CDR1 is SGHAT, CDR2 FQNNGV, per germline. This CDR3 has 13 residues. Trimming at V came to 5 bases and at J to 11 bases, leaving 11 bases not matched to a gene. CDR3 sequence reads: CASSPDRVREQYF. The CDR3 DNA is TGTGCCAGCAGCCCCGACAGGGTAAGGGAGCAGTACTTC. Supplemented by reference TRBV11-2 and TRBJ2-5, the full variable domain reads EAGVAQSPRYKIIEKRQSVAFWCNPISGHATLYWYQQILGQGPKLLIQFQNNGVVDDSQLPKDRFSAERLKGVDSTLKIQPAKLEDSAVYLCASSPDRVREQYFGPGTRLLVL.

J is TRBJ1-2 and V is TRBV29-1; 7 nucleotides align to TRBD1. CDR3 size: 13 residues. The germline V gene encodes CDR1 SQVTM and CDR2 ANQGSEA. The V segment lost 7 bases and the J segment 8 bases; nucleotides outside the gene matches: 13. The CDR3 here is CSGGQPAQGGYTF. The CDR3 region has the DNA TGCAGCGGGGGACAGCCCGCCCAGGGCGGCTACACCTTC.